These 3 T cell receptor beta chains share one sample of origin, sequenced in a study of T-cell reconstitution after alpha-beta-depleted transplantation in children. As it was prepared, the TCRbeta library received unique molecular identifiers. Via MiXCR, TCRdb re-called the PCR reads, giving one row per CDR3 protein. The table lists fewer than 350,000 distinct CDR3 sequences, around 10% of them singletons. This sample comprised PBMCs, obtained before TCRalphabeta/CD19-depleted stem cell transplant. These receptors originate from a boy under two years old with acute myeloid leukemia, due to receive a stem cell transplant.

This clonotype showed up many times. The chain couples TRBV11-2 to TRBJ2-1; 10 positions agree with TRBD2. This CDR3 spans 15 amino acids. Germline V gene data show CDR1 as SGHAT and CDR2 as FQNNGV. The V segment lost 1 base and the J segment 10 bases; nucleotides outside the gene matches: 7. This CDR3 is CASSLGGGLAREQFF. The CDR3 DNA follows: TGTGCCAGCAGCTTAGGAGGGGGACTAGCGCGCGAGCAGTTCTTC.

At least ten counts were recorded for this clonotype. The chain combines TRBV11-2 with TRBJ1-2; 7 bases map to TRBD1. The germline gives CDR1 SGHAT, CDR2 FQNNGV. Trimming at V came to 8 bases and at J to 8 bases, leaving 8 bases not matched to a gene. The CDR3 runs to 12 residues. The CDR3: CASGRAGGGYTF. In nucleotides, the CDR3 is TGTGCCAGCGGGAGGGCAGGGGGAGGCTACACCTTC. The whole variable domain, remainder taken from reference TRBV11-2 and TRBJ1-2, is EAGVAQSPRYKIIEKRQSVAFWCNPISGHATLYWYQQILGQGPKLLIQFQNNGVVDDSQLPKDRFSAERLKGVDSTLKIQPAKLEDSAVYLCASGRAGGGYTFGSGTRLTVV.

This clonotype has at least ten counts. This chain links TRBV27 with TRBJ2-7; tentatively, D is TRBD1 or TRBD2 (5 bases each). Germline values: CDR1 MNHEY, CDR2 SMNVEV (reference sequence). There are 12 residues in the CDR3. V dropped 6 bases and J dropped 6 bases, with 12 bases sitting between them. CDR3 nucleotide sequence: TGTGCCAGCAGCCCTCCGGGACCCGAGCAGTACTTC. Its protein product is CASSPPGPEQYF.